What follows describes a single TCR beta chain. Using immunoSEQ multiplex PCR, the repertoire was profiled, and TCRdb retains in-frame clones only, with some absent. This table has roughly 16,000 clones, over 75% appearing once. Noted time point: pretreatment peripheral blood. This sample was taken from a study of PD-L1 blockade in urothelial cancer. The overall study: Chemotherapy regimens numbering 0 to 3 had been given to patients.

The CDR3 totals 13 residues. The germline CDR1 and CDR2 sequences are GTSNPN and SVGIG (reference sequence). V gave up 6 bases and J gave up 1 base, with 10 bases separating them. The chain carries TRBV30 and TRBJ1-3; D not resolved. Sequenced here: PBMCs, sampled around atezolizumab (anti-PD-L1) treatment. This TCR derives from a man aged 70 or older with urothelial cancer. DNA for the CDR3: TGTGCCTGTCTTCAGGATTCTGGAAACACCATATATTTT. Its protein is CACLQDSGNTIYF.